Below are 18 T cell receptor beta chains sequenced from a single sample in a study of blood T cell repertoires in COVID-19. TCRdb's copy holds only in-frame clones and misses some; the assay was immunoSEQ multiplex PCR. The sample lists tens of thousands of clones; over 75% were seen once. Source material: peripheral blood. These receptors were obtained from a human donor in a cohort sampled during active COVID-19.

The rearrangement uses TRBV5-4 and TRBJ2-3; D unresolved. The CDR3 totals 16 residues. CDR1 and CDR2 (germline): SGHNT, YYREEE (reference sequence). V was cut by 2 bases and J by 0 bases, with 13 bases left in between. The CDR3 spells CASSLKVGSSTDTQYF. Here the CDR3 DNA reads TGTGCCAGCAGCTTAAAGGTGGGCTCTAGCACAGATACGCAGTATTTT.

V usage is TRBV5-1 and J usage is TRBJ2-1, with 9 bases fitting TRBD2. Losses at the gene ends were 6 bases for V and 7 bases for J; bases not matched to a gene: 17. CDR1 SGHRS and CDR2 YFSETQ come from the germline V gene. The CDR3 runs to 17 residues. CDR3 DNA: TGCGCCAGCAATAGGGATAGCGGGAGAAGGCGGGGGAATGAGCAGTTCTTC. This gives the protein CASNRDSGRRRGNEQFF. The whole variable domain, filled in from reference TRBV5-1 and TRBJ2-1, reads KAGVTQTPRYLIKTRGQQVTLSCSPISGHRSVSWYQQTPGQGLQFLFEYFSETQRNKGNFPGRFSGRQFSNSRSEMNVSTLELGDSALYLCASNRDSGRRRGNEQFFGPGTRLTVL.

This clone was counted between two and nine times. CDR3 residues: CASSFSNTGELFF. CDR3 bases: TGTGCCAGCTCGTTCAGTAACACCGGGGAGCTGTTTTTT. V is TRBV18 and J is TRBJ2-2, with no clear D. The germline V gene encodes CDR1 KGHSH and CDR2 LQKENI. CDR3 length: 13 residues. V was pared by 6 bases and J by 2 bases, with 7 bases between.

J is TRBJ2-7 and V is TRBV28, with a weak D call TRBD2 (6 bases). V was cut by 7 bases and J by 6 bases, with 16 bases left in between. The CDR3 spans 13 residues. CDR1 and CDR2 from the germline V gene are MDHEN and SYDVKM. This chain's CDR3 is CASKEREAREQYF. CDR3 DNA: TGTGCCAGCAAGGAAAGGGAGGCTCGCGAGCAGTACTTC.

The V gene is TRBV9, the J gene TRBJ2-1; TRBD2 matches at 7 bases. The germline gives CDR1 SGDLS, CDR2 YYNGEE. The CDR3 covers 15 residues. The V segment lost 1 base and the J segment 4 bases; nucleotides outside the gene matches: 5. In nucleotides, the CDR3 is TGTGCCAGCAGCGTACAGGATAGCGGGTACAATGAGCAGTTCTTC. Protein product: CASSVQDSGYNEQFF.

J is TRBJ2-1 and V is TRBV7-9, with 11 bases fitting TRBD2. With V trimmed by 3 bases and J by 14 bases, 12 bases remained unmatched. This CDR3 contains 15 residues. CDR1 is SEHNR and CDR2 is FQNEAQ in the germline V gene (reference sequence). The CDR3 DNA reads TGTGCCAGCAGCTTGGGTCCGGGACTAGCGGTTGGAGAGTTCTTC. Translated, it gives CASSLGPGLAVGEFF.

The V call is TRBV28, the J call TRBJ1-5; 7 nucleotides match TRBD1. V shed 5 bases and J 9 bases; nucleotides not matched to a gene: 16. This CDR3 is 16 amino acids long. Germline V gives CDR1 MDHEN, CDR2 SYDVKM. The CDR3 reads CASSPPRDSSRGPQHF. Here the CDR3 DNA reads TGTGCCAGCAGTCCCCCCAGGGACAGCTCAAGGGGGCCCCAGCATTTT.

The rearrangement uses TRBV10-1 and TRBJ1-2; D might be TRBD1 (5 bases). The V end was cut by 2 bases, the J end by 4 bases, with 14 bases between. This CDR3 contains 15 residues. CDR1 and CDR2 from the germline V gene are WNHNN and SYGVQD (reference sequence). CDR3 bases: TGCGCCAGCAGTGAGCAGGCGACAGATTGCTATGGCTACACCTTC. Amino acids: CASSEQATDCYGYTF.

Remarks on this clone: Other DNA variants within this sample encode the same CDR3. The chain uses TRBV30 and TRBJ1-5, with a tentative D call TRBD1 (5 bases). Germline V lookup: CDR1 GTSNPN, CDR2 SVGIG (reference sequence). CDR3 size: 13 residues. Trimming took 2 bases from V and 5 from J, leaving 10 bases between them. The CDR3 DNA reads TGTGCCTGGAGTCCGACAGACTATCAGCCCCAGCATTTT. Translating it yields CAWSPTDYQPQHF. The full variable domain, its missing parts supplied by reference TRBV30 and TRBJ1-5, is SQTIHQWPATLVQPVGSPLSLECTVEGTSNPNLYWYRQAAGRGLQLLFYSVGIGQISSEVPQNLSASRPQDRQFILSSKKLLLSDSGFYLCAWSPTDYQPQHFGDGTRLSIL.

The chain carries TRBV18 and TRBJ1-2, with 10 positions matching TRBD1. V lost 3 bases to trimming and J lost 4 bases; unmatched junction nucleotides: 5. The CDR3 length is 15 residues. Germline V gene sequence: CDR1 KGHSH, CDR2 LQKENI. The CDR3 reads CASSPGTGVLYGYTF. CDR3 in DNA: TGTGCCAGCTCACCCGGGACAGGGGTTCTCTATGGCTACACCTTC.

The chain is built from TRBV5-1 and TRBJ2-7; D may be TRBD2 (6 bases). Germline CDR1 is SGHRS and CDR2 is YFSETQ. The CDR3 has 14 residues. With 2 bases removed from V and 4 bases from J, the gap between germline ends came to 13 bases. The CDR3 nucleotides are TGCGCCAGCAGCTTACAGGAGGGTAGATACGAGCAGTACTTC. It codes for CASSLQEGRYEQYF.

The CDR3 DNA sequence: TGTGCCAGCAGGACAGGGCTCGTTGGCTACACCTTC. It yields the protein CASRTGLVGYTF. V is TRBV6-5 and J is TRBJ1-2; 7 nucleotides agree with TRBD1. The CDR3 runs to 12 residues. The germline CDR1 and CDR2 sequences are MNHEY and SVGAGI. The junction had 5 bases not matched to a gene; V was cut back by 6 bases and J by 7 bases.

This clone was seen just once. One end of the junction varies from germline; a read error may be responsible. The same CDR3 can be traced to other DNA sequences in this sample. This chain connects TRBV27 to TRBJ1-1, with 9 bases aligning to TRBD1. Per the germline V gene, CDR1 is MNHEY and CDR2 is SMNVEV (reference sequence). The CDR3 is made up of 15 amino acids. CDR3: CASSRDRASNTEAFF. The CDR3 DNA reads as TGTGCCAGCAGTCGGGACAGGGCCTCAAACACTGAGGCTTTCTTT.

The gene calls are TRBV3-1 (or the pseudogene TRBV3-2) and TRBJ1-1; possible D gene TRBD1, 6 bases. The CDR3 spans 16 residues. Trimming pared 0 bases from V and 6 bases from J, leaving 17 bases between. Germline V gives CDR1 LGHDT, CDR2 YNNKEL (reference sequence). The CDR3 DNA is TGTGCCAGCAGCCAAGAATGGGGGCCGAGGGATCCTGAAGCTTTCTTT. As protein: CASSQEWGPRDPEAFF.

This clone has just one count. V and J are TRBV10-3 and TRBJ1-1, with D perhaps TRBD1 (5 bases). Germline assignment: CDR1 ENHRY and CDR2 SYGVKD. V was trimmed by 4 bases and J by 1 base, leaving 16 bases between them. CDR3 length: 16 residues. The CDR3 DNA reads TGTGCCATCAGTGCGGAGGGGAGGAGGACGAACACTGAAGCTTTCTTT. The encoded protein is CAISAEGRRTNTEAFF.

CDR3 sequence reads: CASLQGAEGEQFF. The CDR3 coding sequence is TGTGCCAGCCTACAGGGGGCAGAGGGTGAGCAGTTCTTC. V is TRBV28 and J is TRBJ2-1; 9 positions agree with TRBD1. The CDR3 spans 13 residues. From germline, CDR1 is MDHEN and CDR2 SYDVKM. The V segment lost 8 bases and the J segment 9 bases; nucleotides outside the gene matches: 8. Combining the CDR3 with reference TRBV28 and TRBJ2-1 gives the whole variable domain DVKVTQSSRYLVKRTGEKVFLECVQDMDHENMFWYRQDPGLGLRLIYFSYDVKMKEKGDIPEGYSVSREKKERFSLILESASTNQTSMYLCASLQGAEGEQFFGPGTRLTVL.

This chain uses TRBV27 with TRBJ2-3; 10 bases agree with TRBD1. Germline V CDR1 and CDR2: MNHEY, SMNVEV (reference sequence). The CDR3 spans 15 residues. Germline trimming cut 6 bases from V and 5 bases from J; bases unmatched to any gene: 8. The CDR3 spells CASSAPGQGQDTQYF. CDR3 DNA: TGTGCCAGCAGCGCACCGGGACAGGGGCAAGATACGCAGTATTTT.

The chain recombines TRBV28 with TRBJ1-4; possibly TRBD1 for D (5 bases). V shed 6 bases and J shed 1 base, with 9 bases lying between them. Germline CDR1 and CDR2: MDHEN and SYDVKM. The CDR3 extends over 14 amino acids. The CDR3 nucleotides read TGTGCCAGCAGCCCGGGGGGAACTAATGAAAAACTGTTTTTT. Translating gives CASSPGGTNEKLFF. Filled out from reference TRBV28 and TRBJ1-4, the complete variable domain reads DVKVTQSSRYLVKRTGEKVFLECVQDMDHENMFWYRQDPGLGLRLIYFSYDVKMKEKGDIPEGYSVSREKKERFSLILESASTNQTSMYLCASSPGGTNEKLFFGSGTQLSVL.